This TCR beta chain comes out of a study of blood T cell repertoires in COVID-19. Profiled with immunoSEQ multiplex PCR; TCRdb holds only in-frame clones, not every one. Of a few hundred thousand clones listed, about 88% are singletons. The germline V gene encodes CDR1 MNHEY and CDR2 SMNVEV (reference sequence). There are 15 residues in the CDR3. V dropped 2 bases and J dropped 6 bases, with 13 bases sitting between them. V and J are TRBV27 and TRBJ1-4; TRBD1 is a possible D gene (5 bases). The sequence was collected from a woman between 45 and 65 years old with COVID-19, enrolled during active disease. Sequenced material: peripheral blood. The DNA of the CDR3 is TGTGCCAGCAGTTTAGCCGGGACTTCTTATGAAAAACTGTTTTTT. Translating gives CASSLAGTSYEKLFF. Variable domain in full (rest from reference TRBV27 and TRBJ1-4): EAQVTQNPRYLITVTGKKLTVTCSQNMNHEYMSWYRQDPGLGLRQIYYSMNVEVTDKGDVPEGYKVSRKEKRNFPLILESPSPNQTSLYFCASSLAGTSYEKLFFGSGTQLSVL.